These T cell receptor beta chains were read from a single sample in a study of blood T cell repertoires in COVID-19. Clones were sequenced by immunoSEQ multiplex PCR, and TCRdb holds only the in-frame ones, with some missing. The repertoire holds tens of thousands of clones, with about 81% as singletons. Sequenced material: peripheral blood. Receptors originate from a human donor in a cohort sampled during active COVID-19. Both conserved end residues are part of each CDR3. The D gene is left open where the match is weak. The size of a clone is reported for some rows only, either as once, few or many, or as a class for expanded clones.

d_call	v_call	j_call	clone_size	cdr3_aa	cdr3_nt
.	TRBV7-9	TRBJ2-7	.	CASSESSYEQYF	TGTGCCAGCAGCGAGAGCTCCTACGAGCAGTACTTC
.	TRBV2	TRBJ2-3	.	CASSGLGGTDTQYF	TGTGCCAGCAGCGGCCTAGGGGGCACAGATACGCAGTATTTT
.	TRBV19	TRBJ2-1	.	CASSIGGDPRYRGSYNEQFF	TGTGCCAGTAGTATAGGGGGGGATCCTCGGTACAGGGGCTCCTACAATGAGCAGTTCTTC
.	TRBV3-1/TRBV3-2	TRBJ1-3	.	CASSQSGTGNTIYF	TGTGCCAGCAGCCAATCCGGGACTGGAAACACCATATATTTT
TRBD1	TRBV25-1	TRBJ1-2	.	CASSATGVVRGYTF	TGTGCCAGCAGTGCGACAGGGGTTGTAAGAGGCTACACCTTC
.	TRBV28	TRBJ2-1	.	CASSLSSHGNEQFF	TGTGCCAGCAGTTTATCTAGCCACGGCAATGAGCAGTTCTTC
.	TRBV11-2	TRBJ1-2	.	CASSIRTGIGGYTF	TGTGCCAGCAGCATACGAACAGGGATTGGTGGCTACACCTTC
.	TRBV15	TRBJ2-7	.	CATSRGGQVSIGSYEQYF	TGTGCCACCAGCAGAGGTGGTCAGGTGTCAATTGGGTCCTACGAGCAGTACTTC
.	TRBV29-1	TRBJ1-5	once	CSVAGGNQPQHF	TGCAGCGTTGCCGGGGGGAATCAGCCCCAGCATTTT
.	TRBV6-2/TRBV6-3	TRBJ1-3	.	CASSYLLSGSGNTIYF	TGTGCCAGCAGTTACCTCCTGTCCGGGTCCGGAAACACCATATATTTT
TRBD2	TRBV5-1	TRBJ2-3	.	CASSLASGGLSTDTQYF	TGCGCCAGCAGCTTGGCTAGCGGGGGGTTAAGCACAGATACGCAGTATTTT
.	TRBV5-4	TRBJ2-3	.	CASSSTRLLGGKDTQYF	TGTGCCAGCAGCTCGACCCGCCTTTTGGGGGGTAAAGATACGCAGTATTTT
TRBD1	TRBV28	TRBJ1-6	.	CASRTLGQSNSPLHF	TGTGCCAGCAGGACATTGGGACAGTCGAATTCACCCCTCCACTTT
TRBD1	TRBV5-6	TRBJ1-3	.	CASSFSTGGNTIYF	TGTGCCAGCAGTTTTTCGACAGGGGGAAACACCATATATTTT
TRBD1	TRBV9	TRBJ1-1	.	CASSEGTGANTEAFF	TGTGCCAGCAGCGAGGGAACAGGGGCGAACACTGAAGCTTTCTTT
TRBD1	TRBV12-5	TRBJ1-1	.	CASRTGLSTEAFF	TGTGCTAGCCGGACAGGGTTGAGCACTGAAGCTTTCTTT
TRBD1	TRBV11-2	TRBJ1-2	few	CASSPRTGWDGYTF	TGTGCCAGCAGCCCTCGGACAGGGTGGGATGGCTACACCTTC
TRBD2	TRBV4-2	TRBJ2-3	.	CASSQETLSGSLYF	TGTGCCAGCAGCCAAGAAACTCTTAGCGGGAGTCTGTATTTT
.	TRBV2	TRBJ1-1	few	CASSKSRDTEAFF	TGTGCCAGCAGTAAGAGCAGGGACACTGAAGCTTTCTTT
.	TRBV3-1/TRBV3-2	TRBJ2-7	.	CASSQVGTRPYEQYF	TGTGCCAGCAGCCAAGTTGGTACTAGGCCCTACGAGCAGTACTTC
.	TRBV13	TRBJ2-7	.	CASSLARFYEQYF	TGTGCCAGCAGCTTAGCTAGGTTCTACGAGCAGTACTTC
TRBD1	TRBV7-9	TRBJ2-5	once	CASSYPGQRIQETQYF	TGTGCCAGCAGCTACCCGGGACAGCGAATCCAAGAGACCCAGTACTTC
.	TRBV27	TRBJ2-1	.	CASSSVQGSGRSEQFF	TGTGCCAGCAGTTCAGTACAGGGGAGCGGGAGATCCGAGCAGTTCTTC
TRBD1	TRBV6-5	TRBJ1-1	.	CASSYQGGNTEAFF	TGTGCCAGCAGTTACCAGGGGGGGAACACTGAAGCTTTCTTT
.	TRBV10-1	TRBJ2-3	.	CASSESKRASTDTQYF	TGCGCCAGCAGTGAGTCTAAAAGAGCTAGCACAGATACGCAGTATTTT
.	TRBV19	TRBJ1-1	.	CASTPWRGGGGTEAFF	TGTGCCAGTACCCCGTGGAGGGGGGGCGGAGGGACTGAAGCTTTCTTT
.	TRBV11-2	TRBJ2-5	.	CASTTEGGTQYF	TGTGCCAGCACCACAGAGGGTGGGACCCAGTACTTC